This is a list of T cell receptor beta chains from one sample in a study of shared clonotypes between healthy human individuals. Only in-frame clones appear in the TCRdb table, and some are missing; sequencing was by immunoSEQ multiplex PCR. The sample records over a million clones, roughly 75% being singletons. Sequences were obtained from memory CD4+ T cells sorted from blood. These receptors were taken from a man younger than 30 in good health. The CDR3 runs from the conserved cysteine through the conserved F or W. A D gene is named only where the DNA matches it firmly. Size tells how often a clone was seen (once, few, many) or the class of an expanded clone, and some rows leave it out.

abundance: NA
j_gene: TRBJ2-3
len: 16
d_gene: TRBD2
v_gene: TRBV2
CDR3nt: TGTGCCAGCATGAATGCCCTAGCGGGAGCGTCTTATACGCAGTATTTT
CDR3aa: CASMNALAGASYTQYF

abundance: NA
j_gene: TRBJ2-3
len: 12
d_gene: NA
v_gene: TRBV7-9
CDR3nt: TGTGCCAGCAGCTTATTGGGTACCACCCCCCATTTT
CDR3aa: CASSLLGTTPHF

abundance: NA
j_gene: TRBJ2-5
len: 14
d_gene: NA
v_gene: TRBV2
CDR3nt: TGTGCCAGCATTCAAAGGGCAGGGCGAGAGACCCAGTACTTC
CDR3aa: CASIQRAGRETQYF

abundance: NA
j_gene: TRBJ2-2
len: 15
d_gene: TRBD2
v_gene: TRBV19
CDR3nt: TGTGCCACCCTATCCCCGGGACTAATTTTCGGGGAGCTGTTTTTT
CDR3aa: CATLSPGLIFGELFF

abundance: NA
j_gene: TRBJ1-4
len: 14
d_gene: NA
v_gene: TRBV10-3
CDR3nt: TGTGCCATCAGTGACTTGCAGGGAGGGGAAAAACTGTTTTTT
CDR3aa: CAISDLQGGEKLFF

abundance: NA
j_gene: TRBJ1-5
len: 15
d_gene: NA
v_gene: TRBV2
CDR3nt: TGTGCCAGCAGTATGAGGGGAGGGATAGGTCAGCCCCAGCATTTT
CDR3aa: CASSMRGGIGQPQHF

abundance: NA
j_gene: TRBJ1-6
len: 15
d_gene: NA
v_gene: TRBV5-1
CDR3nt: TGCGCCAGCAGCTTGGACGCGGGCGACGGTTCACCCCTCCACTTT
CDR3aa: CASSLDAGDGSPLHF

abundance: NA
j_gene: TRBJ1-2
len: 15
d_gene: NA
v_gene: TRBV21-1
CDR3nt: TGTGCCAGCAGCAAAGATTCGGCACCAAACTATGGCTACACCTTC
CDR3aa: CASSKDSAPNYGYTF

abundance: few
j_gene: TRBJ1-5
len: 13
d_gene: NA
v_gene: TRBV27
CDR3nt: TGTGCCAGCAGTTTAAGGAACGCTCAGCCCCAGCATTTT
CDR3aa: CASSLRNAQPQHF

abundance: NA
j_gene: TRBJ1-4
len: 15
d_gene: NA
v_gene: TRBV7-6
CDR3nt: TGTGCCAGCAGCTTAGGAGGTTTAGGGTCCGAAAAACTGTTTTTT
CDR3aa: CASSLGGLGSEKLFF

abundance: NA
j_gene: TRBJ1-1
len: 13
d_gene: NA
v_gene: TRBV28
CDR3nt: TGTGCCAGCCTCCTGGGCGGGAACACTGAAGCTTTCTTT
CDR3aa: CASLLGGNTEAFF

abundance: few
j_gene: TRBJ1-2
len: 12
d_gene: NA
v_gene: TRBV30
CDR3nt: TGTGCCTGGAAAGCGGGACACAGTGGCTACACCTTC
CDR3aa: CAWKAGHSGYTF

abundance: NA
j_gene: TRBJ1-2
len: 12
d_gene: NA
v_gene: TRBV28
CDR3nt: TGTGCCAGCAGTTTACCTTCGGCAGGCTGCACCTTC
CDR3aa: CASSLPSAGCTF

abundance: once
j_gene: TRBJ1-2
len: 15
d_gene: TRBD1
v_gene: TRBV18
CDR3nt: TGTGCCAGCTCATTGGGACAGCAAGTTACCTATGGCTACACCTTC
CDR3aa: CASSLGQQVTYGYTF

abundance: NA
j_gene: TRBJ1-1
len: 15
d_gene: TRBD1
v_gene: TRBV6-5
CDR3nt: TGTGCCAGCAGTTCCTTTCCCGGGACAGGGGGCCGAGCTTTCTTT
CDR3aa: CASSSFPGTGGRAFF

abundance: once
j_gene: TRBJ2-4
len: 14
d_gene: NA
v_gene: TRBV30
CDR3nt: TGTGCCTGGGGTCGCAGGGGCGCCAAAAACATTCAGTACTTC
CDR3aa: CAWGRRGAKNIQYF

abundance: NA
j_gene: TRBJ2-5
len: 15
d_gene: NA
v_gene: TRBV10-3
CDR3nt: TGTGCCATCAGTGAGTTGAGGGGCCACCAAGAGACCCAGTACTTC
CDR3aa: CAISELRGHQETQYF

abundance: NA
j_gene: TRBJ1-3
len: 16
d_gene: NA
v_gene: TRBV6-5
CDR3nt: TGTGCCAGCAGTTACTCGGGCCGCAACTCTGGAAACACCATATATTTT
CDR3aa: CASSYSGRNSGNTIYF

abundance: NA
j_gene: TRBJ2-3
len: 14
d_gene: TRBD1
v_gene: TRBV7-6
CDR3nt: TGTGCCAGCAATAGGGGGCAAGGGACAGATACGCAGTATTTT
CDR3aa: CASNRGQGTDTQYF

abundance: NA
j_gene: TRBJ2-7
len: 16
d_gene: TRBD2
v_gene: TRBV5-1
CDR3nt: TGCGCCAGCGCATCGCCGGGGCTAGCGGGGGCCTACGAGCAGTACTTC
CDR3aa: CASASPGLAGAYEQYF

abundance: NA
j_gene: TRBJ1-1
len: 15
d_gene: NA
v_gene: TRBV28
CDR3nt: TGTGCCAGCAGTTTATCGCCCGACATTTGGGCTGAAGCTTTCTTT
CDR3aa: CASSLSPDIWAEAFF

abundance: NA
j_gene: TRBJ2-3
len: 14
d_gene: TRBD2
v_gene: TRBV5-1
CDR3nt: TGCGCCAGCACAAGCGGGGGGATCACAGATACGCAGTATTTT
CDR3aa: CASTSGGITDTQYF

abundance: NA
j_gene: TRBJ2-3
len: 16
d_gene: TRBD2
v_gene: TRBV15
CDR3nt: TGTGCCACCAGCGGGGGGGCGGGGGGCAACACAGATACGCAGTATTTT
CDR3aa: CATSGGAGGNTDTQYF

abundance: NA
j_gene: TRBJ2-5
len: 14
d_gene: NA
v_gene: TRBV28
CDR3nt: TGTGCCAGCAGTTACCCTACAGGGCCGAAGACCCAGTACTTC
CDR3aa: CASSYPTGPKTQYF

abundance: NA
j_gene: TRBJ2-7
len: 13
d_gene: NA
v_gene: TRBV27
CDR3nt: TGTGCCAGCAGTTTTCGGCAGAGCTACGAGCAGTACTTC
CDR3aa: CASSFRQSYEQYF

abundance: NA
j_gene: TRBJ2-2
len: 15
d_gene: NA
v_gene: TRBV4-2
CDR3nt: TGTGCCAGCAGCCACGGAGGGGGGGACACCGGGGAGCTGTTTTTT
CDR3aa: CASSHGGGDTGELFF

abundance: NA
j_gene: TRBJ2-5
len: 13
d_gene: NA
v_gene: TRBV6-1
CDR3nt: TGTGCCAGCAGTCCCGGGGGCAGAGAGACCCAGTACTTC
CDR3aa: CASSPGGRETQYF

abundance: NA
j_gene: TRBJ1-2
len: 13
d_gene: NA
v_gene: TRBV5-1
CDR3nt: TGCGCCAGCAGCTTGGAGGCTGGGGTAGGCTACACCTTC
CDR3aa: CASSLEAGVGYTF

abundance: NA
j_gene: TRBJ2-5
len: 14
d_gene: NA
v_gene: TRBV5-1
CDR3nt: TGCGCCAGCACCCCTGGGGGCGGGCAAGGGACCCAGTACTTC
CDR3aa: CASTPGGGQGTQYF

abundance: NA
j_gene: TRBJ2-1
len: 18
d_gene: TRBD2
v_gene: TRBV12-5
CDR3nt: TGTGCTAGTGGTTCGCCGATAGCGGGAGTCCCAGCCGGCGGCGAGCAGTTCTTC
CDR3aa: CASGSPIAGVPAGGEQFF

abundance: NA
j_gene: TRBJ2-4
len: 16
d_gene: NA
v_gene: TRBV11-2
CDR3nt: TGTGCCAGCAGCTTAGGGGTGGCTCTTACCAAAAACATTCAGTACTTC
CDR3aa: CASSLGVALTKNIQYF

abundance: once
j_gene: TRBJ1-6
len: 14
d_gene: TRBD1
v_gene: TRBV6-5
CDR3nt: TGTGCCAGCAGCCCCGGGACAGGGGCCTCACCCCTCCACTTT
CDR3aa: CASSPGTGASPLHF

abundance: NA
j_gene: TRBJ1-3
len: 16
d_gene: NA
v_gene: TRBV15
CDR3nt: TGTGCCACCAGCAGAGATCTAGGCAGCTCTGGAAACACCATATATTTT
CDR3aa: CATSRDLGSSGNTIYF

abundance: NA
j_gene: TRBJ2-7
len: 11
d_gene: NA
v_gene: TRBV20-1
CDR3nt: TGCAGTGCTCAGGAGGGTTACGAGCAGTACTTC
CDR3aa: CSAQEGYEQYF

abundance: few
j_gene: TRBJ1-1
len: 19
d_gene: TRBD1
v_gene: TRBV5-6
CDR3nt: TGTGCCAGCAGCTTGGTTATCTCAGGGGGTATGTTTGGGAACACTGAAGCTTTCTTT
CDR3aa: CASSLVISGGMFGNTEAFF

abundance: NA
j_gene: TRBJ2-7
len: 11
d_gene: NA
v_gene: TRBV9
CDR3nt: TGTGCCAGCAGCGTAGGCCACGAGCAGTACTTC
CDR3aa: CASSVGHEQYF

abundance: NA
j_gene: TRBJ1-5
len: 14
d_gene: NA
v_gene: TRBV19
CDR3nt: TGTGCCAGTAGTATAGGAGGGGTCAATCAGCCCCAGCATTTT
CDR3aa: CASSIGGVNQPQHF

abundance: NA
j_gene: TRBJ2-3
len: 15
d_gene: NA
v_gene: TRBV9
CDR3nt: TGTGCCAGCAGCGTAGACGAGGGTTACACAGATACGCAGTATTTT
CDR3aa: CASSVDEGYTDTQYF